The 17 T cell receptor beta chains presented below share a single source sample, sequenced in a study of blood T cell repertoires in COVID-19. Sequencing used immunoSEQ multiplex PCR; TCRdb keeps in-frame clones, though not all of them. Of about 60,000 clones detected, about two thirds appear once; the ten largest clones hold about 5%. Sample: peripheral blood. The receptors were sampled from a woman in her sixties or seventies with COVID-19, enrolled during active disease.

The DNA of the CDR3 is TGTGCCAGCAGCTTGGACAGGGGCGCTTTTTACGAGCAGTACGTC. Encoded protein: CASSLDRGAFYEQYV. This rearrangement joins TRBV7-2 to TRBJ2-7, with TRBD1 identical over 9 bases. Germline V gives CDR1 SGHTA, CDR2 FQGNSA. The CDR3 length is 15 residues. The V gene end was trimmed by 3 bases and the J gene end by 4 bases; junction bases not matched to a gene: 7.

This clone turned up a few times. The gene calls are TRBV29-1 and TRBJ2-1; 9 nucleotides align to TRBD2. The CDR3 loop spans 14 amino acids. From germline, CDR1 is SQVTM and CDR2 ANQGSEA. V lost 4 bases, J lost 9 bases, and 10 bases stayed unmatched. The CDR3 protein is CSVGGVAGVSEQFF. The CDR3 DNA reads TGCAGCGTTGGGGGGGTAGCGGGAGTCAGTGAGCAGTTCTTC.

J is TRBJ2-7 and V is TRBV6-2 or TRBV6-3, with TRBD1 identical over 9 bases. J was trimmed by 5 bases and V by 6 bases; bases with no gene match: 5. The CDR3 has 13 residues. Germline lookup yields CDR1 MNHEY and CDR2 SVGEGT. This CDR3 reads CASSSGQGHEQYF. The CDR3 DNA reads as TGTGCCAGCAGCTCGGGACAGGGTCACGAGCAGTACTTC.

This rearrangement joins TRBV7-9 to TRBJ2-5; 7 nucleotides match TRBD2. Germline V gene lookup returns CDR1 SEHNR and CDR2 FQNEAQ (reference sequence). Trimming removed 4 bases from V and 5 bases from J; junction bases left unmatched: 10. The CDR3 is 15 amino acids. The CDR3 DNA is TGTGCCAGCAGCTATCCCGAGGCGGGGGTGGAGACCCAGTACTTC. As protein: CASSYPEAGVETQYF.

This clone was seen only once. The chain uses TRBV6-5 and TRBJ1-2; 7 nucleotides line up with TRBD1. The CDR3 spans 14 residues. Germline CDR1 and CDR2: MNHEY and SVGAGI. Trimming removed 7 bases from V and 4 bases from J; junction bases left unmatched: 9. CDR3 bases: TGTGCCAGCATCCAGCCAGGGGGAGGCTATGGCTACACCTTC. It specifies CASIQPGGGYGYTF.

The chain is built from TRBV5-8 and TRBJ2-1; 9 positions agree with TRBD1. V shed 4 bases and J 6 bases; nucleotides not matched to a gene: 5. Germline loops: CDR1 SGHTS, CDR2 YDEGEE. This CDR3 has 14 residues. This CDR3 is CASSIGTGSNEQFF. The CDR3 DNA reads TGTGCCAGCAGCATCGGGACAGGGAGCAATGAGCAGTTCTTC.

The chain couples TRBV3-1 (or the pseudogene TRBV3-2) to TRBJ1-6; perhaps TRBD1 as D (6 bases). The germline V gene encodes CDR1 LGHDT and CDR2 YNNKEL (reference sequence). Trimming took 6 bases from V and 1 from J, leaving 13 bases between them. The CDR3 spans 16 residues. CDR3 residues: CASRTGSGSYNSPLHF. CDR3 DNA sequence: TGTGCCAGCAGAACAGGGTCGGGGTCCTATAATTCACCCCTCCACTTT.

CDR3 in DNA: TGTGCCATCATGGGGGAGGGAGAGACCCAGTACTTC. Amino acids: CAIMGEGETQYF. The V and J genes are TRBV10-3 and TRBJ2-5; 7 bases are a match to TRBD2. Germline CDR1 ENHRY, CDR2 SYGVKD. After removal of 7 bases from V and 4 bases from J, the junction contained 3 bases not matched to a gene. This CDR3 has 12 amino acids.

This clone turned up a few times. V and J are TRBV6-5 and TRBJ1-5; TRBD1 agrees at 8 bases. Germline assignment: CDR1 MNHEY and CDR2 SVGAGI. CDR3 length equals 12 residues. After removal of 9 bases from V and 7 bases from J, the junction contained 5 bases not matched to a gene. The CDR3 spells CASRTGSQPQHF. The CDR3 DNA is TGTGCCAGTCGGACAGGGAGCCAGCCCCAGCATTTT.

This clone has just a few counts. The chain employs TRBV4-2 and TRBJ1-5; D is uncertain. V was cut by 0 bases and J by 2 bases, with 5 bases left in between. Germline assignment: CDR1 LGHNA and CDR2 YNFKEQ. This CDR3 comprises 14 residues. The CDR3 sequence is CASSQDFGNQPQHF. The DNA of the CDR3 is TGTGCCAGCAGCCAAGATTTCGGCAATCAGCCCCAGCATTTT.

The rearrangement uses TRBV24-1 and TRBJ2-1, with 11 bases matching TRBD2. The V and J ends lost 0 bases and 8 bases, in that order; junction bases with no gene match: 2. Germline V CDR1 and CDR2: KGHDR, SFDVKD. The CDR3 loop spans 15 amino acids. CDR3 protein: CATSDLTSGRDEQFF. CDR3 in DNA: TGTGCCACCAGTGATTTGACTAGCGGGAGAGATGAGCAGTTCTTC.

The chain couples TRBV25-1 to TRBJ2-1, with 8 bases fitting TRBD2. The CDR3 runs 14 residues. Trimming cost V 4 bases and J 7 bases; bases outside gene matches: 6. The germline CDR1 and CDR2 sequences are MGHDK and SYGVNS. The CDR3 sequence: CASSGAGGQNEQFF. In nucleotides, the CDR3 is TGTGCCAGCAGTGGGGCGGGGGGCCAAAATGAGCAGTTCTTC.

The chain carries TRBV5-6 and TRBJ2-5, with TRBD1 matching over 8 bases. The V and J ends lost 4 bases and 1 base, in that order; junction bases with no gene match: 3. Germline-derived CDR1 and CDR2 are SGHDT and YYEEEE. This CDR3 comprises 14 residues. This chain's CDR3 is CASSRTGIQETQYF. In DNA, the CDR3 is TGTGCCAGCAGCCGGACAGGGATCCAAGAGACCCAGTACTTC.

The chain links TRBV6-5 to TRBJ1-5; 7 bases map to TRBD1. Germline values: CDR1 MNHEY, CDR2 SVGAGI. The ends lost 6 bases at V and 6 bases at J; junction bases unmatched: 8. The CDR3 totals 14 residues. DNA for the CDR3: TGTGCCAGCAGGAACACAGGGGTGGGTCAGCCCCAGCATTTT. Its translation is CASRNTGVGQPQHF.

V and J are TRBV29-1 and TRBJ1-1; 10 bases line up with TRBD1. Unmatched junction bases numbered 6, after V lost 7 bases and J lost 4 bases. The CDR3 length is 13 residues. Per germline, CDR1 SQVTM and CDR2 ANQGSEA. CDR3 in DNA: TGCAGCGGGACAGGGGGTTGGGGCACTGAAGCTTTCTTT. Protein: CSGTGGWGTEAFF.

The V call is TRBV2, the J call TRBJ2-3; possibly TRBD1 for D (6 bases). The CDR3 has 13 amino acids. Germline loops: CDR1 SNHLY, CDR2 FYNNEI. Trimming took off 7 bases at V and 4 bases at J, with 12 bases between the two ends. CDR3: CASTDQGSDTQYF. In nucleotides, the CDR3 is TGTGCCAGCACCGACCAGGGGTCAGATACGCAGTATTTT.

This clone has more than one count but fewer than ten. The V gene is TRBV28, the J gene TRBJ2-2; a weak D match, TRBD2 (5 bases). CDR1 is MDHEN and CDR2 is SYDVKM in the germline V gene. V gave up 2 bases and J gave up 3 bases, with 13 bases separating them. This CDR3 spans 16 amino acids. The CDR3 loop is CASSLRGSVDTGELFF. CDR3 nucleotide sequence: TGTGCCAGCAGTTTAAGAGGGAGTGTCGACACCGGGGAGCTGTTTTTT.